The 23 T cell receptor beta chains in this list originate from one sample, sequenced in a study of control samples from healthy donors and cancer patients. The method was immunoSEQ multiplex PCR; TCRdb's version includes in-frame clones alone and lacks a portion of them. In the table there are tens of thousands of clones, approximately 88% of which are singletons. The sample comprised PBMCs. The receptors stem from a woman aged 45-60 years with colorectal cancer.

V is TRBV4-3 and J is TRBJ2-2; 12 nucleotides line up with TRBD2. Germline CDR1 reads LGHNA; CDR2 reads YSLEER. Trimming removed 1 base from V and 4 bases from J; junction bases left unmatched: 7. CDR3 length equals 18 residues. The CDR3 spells CASSQGLAGGLGTGELFF. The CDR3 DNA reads TGCGCCAGCAGCCAAGGGCTAGCGGGGGGGCTCGGCACCGGGGAGCTGTTTTTT.

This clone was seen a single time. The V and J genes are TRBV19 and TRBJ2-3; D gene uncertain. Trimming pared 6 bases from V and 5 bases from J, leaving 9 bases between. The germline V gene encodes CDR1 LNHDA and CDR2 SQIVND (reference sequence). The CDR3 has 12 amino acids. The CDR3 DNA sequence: TGTGCCAGTAGCTGGCGTGGAGATACGCAGTATTTT. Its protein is CASSWRGDTQYF.

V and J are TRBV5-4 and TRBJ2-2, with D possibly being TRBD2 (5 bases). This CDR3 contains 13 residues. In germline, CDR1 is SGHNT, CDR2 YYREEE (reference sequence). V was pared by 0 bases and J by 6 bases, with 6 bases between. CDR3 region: CASSLDGAGELFF. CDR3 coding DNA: TGTGCCAGCAGCTTGGACGGGGCCGGGGAGCTGTTTTTT.

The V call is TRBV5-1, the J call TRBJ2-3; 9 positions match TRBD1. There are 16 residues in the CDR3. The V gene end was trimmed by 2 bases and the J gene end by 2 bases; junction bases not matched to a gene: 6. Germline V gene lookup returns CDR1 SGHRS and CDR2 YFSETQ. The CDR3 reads CASSFSGTGPTDTQYF. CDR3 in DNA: TGCGCCAGCAGCTTCTCCGGGACAGGGCCCACAGATACGCAGTATTTT.

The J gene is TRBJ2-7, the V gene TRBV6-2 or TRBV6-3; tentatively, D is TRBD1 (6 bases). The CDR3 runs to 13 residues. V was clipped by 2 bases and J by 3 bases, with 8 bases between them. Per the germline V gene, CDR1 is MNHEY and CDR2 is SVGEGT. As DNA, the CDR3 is TGTGCCAGCAGTTACGGACAGAACTACGAGCAGTACGTC. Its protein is CASSYGQNYEQYV.

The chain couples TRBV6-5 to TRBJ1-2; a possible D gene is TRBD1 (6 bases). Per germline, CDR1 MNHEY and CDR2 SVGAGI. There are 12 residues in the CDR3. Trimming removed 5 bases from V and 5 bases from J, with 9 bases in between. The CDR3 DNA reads TGTGCCAGCAGTCCCGGGACATATGGCTACACCTTC. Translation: CASSPGTYGYTF.

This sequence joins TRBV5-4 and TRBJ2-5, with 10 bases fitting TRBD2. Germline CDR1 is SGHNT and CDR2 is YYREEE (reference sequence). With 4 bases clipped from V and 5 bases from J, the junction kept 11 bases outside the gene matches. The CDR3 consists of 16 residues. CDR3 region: CASSLQDSGGLETQYF. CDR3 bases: TGTGCCAGCAGCCTCCAGGATAGCGGGGGGTTGGAGACCCAGTACTTC.

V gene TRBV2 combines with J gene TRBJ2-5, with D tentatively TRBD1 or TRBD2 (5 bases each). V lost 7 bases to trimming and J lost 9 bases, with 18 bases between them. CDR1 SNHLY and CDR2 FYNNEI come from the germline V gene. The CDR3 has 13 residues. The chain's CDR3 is CASTEGRQGAQYF. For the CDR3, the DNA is TGTGCCAGCACCGAGGGACGGCAAGGGGCCCAGTACTTC.

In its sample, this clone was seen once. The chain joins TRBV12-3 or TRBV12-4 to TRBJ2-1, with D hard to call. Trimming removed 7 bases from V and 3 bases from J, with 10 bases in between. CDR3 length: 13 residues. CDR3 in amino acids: CASTQMNYNEQFF. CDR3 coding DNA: TGTGCCAGCACTCAAATGAACTACAATGAGCAGTTCTTC.

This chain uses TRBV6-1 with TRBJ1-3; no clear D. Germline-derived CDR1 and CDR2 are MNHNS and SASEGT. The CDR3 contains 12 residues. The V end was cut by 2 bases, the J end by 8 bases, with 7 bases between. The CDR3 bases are TGTGCCAGCAGTGAAAAATTGGACACCATATATTTT. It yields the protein CASSEKLDTIYF.

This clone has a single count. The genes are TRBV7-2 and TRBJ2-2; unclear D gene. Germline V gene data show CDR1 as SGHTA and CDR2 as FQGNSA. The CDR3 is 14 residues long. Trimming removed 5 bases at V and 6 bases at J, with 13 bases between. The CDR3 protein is CASSPAARSGELFF. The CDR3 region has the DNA TGTGCCAGCAGCCCCGCGGCGCGATCCGGGGAGCTGTTTTTT.

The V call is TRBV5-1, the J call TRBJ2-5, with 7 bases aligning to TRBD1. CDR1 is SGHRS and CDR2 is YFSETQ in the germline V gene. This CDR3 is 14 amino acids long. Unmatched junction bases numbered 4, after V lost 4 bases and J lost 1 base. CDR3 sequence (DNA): TGCGCCAGCAGCCTGGGGACAGTCCAAGAGACCCAGTACTTC. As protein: CASSLGTVQETQYF.

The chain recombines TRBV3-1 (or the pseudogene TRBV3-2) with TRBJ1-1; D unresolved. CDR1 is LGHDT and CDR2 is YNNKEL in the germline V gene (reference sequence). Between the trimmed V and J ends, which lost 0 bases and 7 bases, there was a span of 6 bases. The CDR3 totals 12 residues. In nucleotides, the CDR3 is TGTGCCAGCAGCCAAGATGGGCTTGAAGCTTTCTTT. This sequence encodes CASSQDGLEAFF.

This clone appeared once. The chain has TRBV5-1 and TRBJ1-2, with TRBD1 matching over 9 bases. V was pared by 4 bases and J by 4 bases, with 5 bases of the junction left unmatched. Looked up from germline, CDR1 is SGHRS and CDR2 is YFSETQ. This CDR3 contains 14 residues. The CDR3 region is CASSDTGGGYGYTF. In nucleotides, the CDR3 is TGCGCCAGCAGCGATACAGGGGGCGGCTATGGCTACACCTTC.

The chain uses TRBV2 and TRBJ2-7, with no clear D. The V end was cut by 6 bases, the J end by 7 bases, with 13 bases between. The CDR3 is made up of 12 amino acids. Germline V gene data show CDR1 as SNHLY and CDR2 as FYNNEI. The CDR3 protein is CASSFSGWEQYV. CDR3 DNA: TGTGCCAGCAGCTTTTCGGGCTGGGAGCAGTACGTC.

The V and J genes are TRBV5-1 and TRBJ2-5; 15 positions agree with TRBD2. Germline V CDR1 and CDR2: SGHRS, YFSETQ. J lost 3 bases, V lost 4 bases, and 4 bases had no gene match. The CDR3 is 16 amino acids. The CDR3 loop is CASSLGTSGGKETQYF. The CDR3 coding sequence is TGCGCCAGCAGCCTAGGGACTAGCGGGGGGAAAGAGACCCAGTACTTC.

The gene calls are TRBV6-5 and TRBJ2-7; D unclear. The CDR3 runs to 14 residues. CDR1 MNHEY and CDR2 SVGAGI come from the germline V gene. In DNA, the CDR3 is TGTGCCAGCAGCCCCGGTAGACTCTCCGACGAGCAGTACGTC. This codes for CASSPGRLSDEQYV.

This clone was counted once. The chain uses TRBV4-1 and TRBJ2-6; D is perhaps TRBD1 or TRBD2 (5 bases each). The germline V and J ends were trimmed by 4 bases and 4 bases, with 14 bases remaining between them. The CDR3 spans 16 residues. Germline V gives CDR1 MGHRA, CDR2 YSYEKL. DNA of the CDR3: TGCGCCAGCAGCCTCGCCTGGGGGAACGGGGCCAACGTCCTGACTTTC. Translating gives CASSLAWGNGANVLTF.

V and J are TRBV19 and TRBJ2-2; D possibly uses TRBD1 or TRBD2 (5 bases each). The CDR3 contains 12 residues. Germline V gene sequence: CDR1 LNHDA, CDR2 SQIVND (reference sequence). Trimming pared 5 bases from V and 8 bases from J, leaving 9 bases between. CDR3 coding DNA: TGTGCCAGTAGTGCTGGGGGTGGGGAGCTGTTTTTT. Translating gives CASSAGGGELFF.

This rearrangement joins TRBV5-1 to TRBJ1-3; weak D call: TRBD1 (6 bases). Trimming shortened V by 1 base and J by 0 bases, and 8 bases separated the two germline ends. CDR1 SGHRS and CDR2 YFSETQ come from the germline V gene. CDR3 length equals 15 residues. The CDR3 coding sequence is TGCGCCAGCAGCTTGCAGGGGAGCTCTGGAAACACCATATATTTT. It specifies CASSLQGSSGNTIYF.

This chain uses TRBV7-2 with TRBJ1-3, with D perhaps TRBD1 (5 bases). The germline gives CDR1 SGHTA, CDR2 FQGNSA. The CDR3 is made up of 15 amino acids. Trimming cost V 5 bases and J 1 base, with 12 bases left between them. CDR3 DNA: TGTGCCAGCAGCCCGAAGGGGTTTTCTGGAAACACCATATATTTT. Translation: CASSPKGFSGNTIYF.

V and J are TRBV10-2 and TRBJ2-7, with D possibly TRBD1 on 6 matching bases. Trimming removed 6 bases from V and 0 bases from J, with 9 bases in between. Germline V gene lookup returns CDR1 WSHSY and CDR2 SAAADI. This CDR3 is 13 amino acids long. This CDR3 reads CASRQTGSYEQYV. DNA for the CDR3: TGCGCCAGCAGGCAGACAGGCTCCTACGAGCAGTACGTC.

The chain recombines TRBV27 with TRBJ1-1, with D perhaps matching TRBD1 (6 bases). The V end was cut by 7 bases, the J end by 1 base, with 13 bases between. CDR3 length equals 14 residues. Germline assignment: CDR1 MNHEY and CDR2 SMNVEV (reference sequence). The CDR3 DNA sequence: TGTGCCAGCATGGGAGGGGGTGGGAACACTGAAGCTTTCTTT. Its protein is CASMGGGGNTEAFF.